The sample holds one count of the clone carrying this TCR beta chain. The antigen remains undetermined. The data were obtained in a study of Ad26.COV2.S vaccination and SARS-CoV-2 variants. V shed 2 bases and J shed 3 bases, with 14 bases lying between them. This CDR3 is built from 15 residues. Germline CDR1 reads SNHLY; CDR2 reads FYNNEI. The study's findings and limits: Following vaccination, spike-specific CD8+ and CD4+ T cell responses reportedly exhibited substantial breadth. Analyses of TCR breadth and depth may have underestimated total T cell responses.

Clones were sequenced by immunoSEQ multiplex PCR, and TCRdb holds only the in-frame ones, with some missing. Of approximately 400,000 clones listed, 92% are singletons. The material was peripheral blood, obtained after recovery from COVID-19. V is TRBV2 and J is TRBJ2-7; possibly TRBD2 for D (5 bases). The sequence derives from a human donor who had recovered from COVID-19. The CDR3 region is CASSEIELRDYEQYF. The CDR3 nucleotides are TGTGCCAGCAGTGAAATCGAACTACGGGACTACGAGCAGTACTTC.